What follows are 13 T cell receptor beta chains derived from one specimen sequenced in a study of beta chain features in type 1 diabetes. cDNA synthesis used the whole RNA isolate, giving expressed TCRB sequences. Data came from immunoSEQ multiplex PCR; TCRdb stores just in-frame clones and leaves some out. This sample has roughly 130,000 clones, with around a tenth found just once. The sequencing sample was made of central memory CD4+ T cells from blood. Every receptor here comes from a man younger than 30 in good health.

This clone was seen only a few times. J is TRBJ2-6 and V is TRBV7-9, with a weak D call TRBD2 (6 bases). Germline V gene sequence: CDR1 SEHNR, CDR2 FQNEAQ (reference sequence). V dropped 0 bases and J dropped 4 bases, with 19 bases sitting between them. This CDR3 is 19 amino acids long. CDR3 residues: CASSLARGTVLRGANVLTF. CDR3 sequence (DNA): TGTGCCAGCAGCTTAGCGCGAGGGACTGTTCTTCGCGGGGCCAACGTCCTGACTTTC. The full variable domain, completed using reference TRBV7-9 and TRBJ2-6, is DTGVSQNPRHKITKRGQNVTFRCDPISEHNRLYWYRQTLGQGPEFLTYFQNEAQLEKSRLLSDRFSAERPKGSFSTLEIQRTEQGDSAMYLCASSLARGTVLRGANVLTFGAGSRLTVL.

This chain connects TRBV14 to TRBJ1-6; D remains ambiguous. Trimming shortened V by 3 bases and J by 11 bases, and 8 bases separated the two germline ends. The CDR3 has 12 residues. Germline-derived CDR1 and CDR2 are SGHDN and FVKESK. CDR3 protein: CASSQMRAPLHF. The CDR3 nucleotides read TGTGCCAGCAGCCAGATGAGGGCACCCCTCCACTTT.

This clone has just a few counts. Only one base separates this from a far larger clonotype, so it likely reflects a read error. This sample also contains other DNA sequences that code for the same CDR3. This chain uses TRBV7-9 with TRBJ2-1; no firm D call. This CDR3 has 11 amino acids. Germline CDR1 reads SEHNR; CDR2 reads FQNEAQ (reference sequence). Trimming removed 5 bases at V and 4 bases at J, with 3 bases between. The CDR3 region is CASSPYNEQFF. For the CDR3, the DNA is TGTGCCAGCAGCCCATACAATGAGCAGTTCTTC.

The chain combines TRBV11-2 with TRBJ1-1; D unresolved. The germline V and J ends were trimmed by 1 base and 4 bases, with 10 bases remaining between them. Germline V gene data show CDR1 as SGHAT and CDR2 as FQNNGV. The CDR3 is made up of 14 amino acids. CDR3 in DNA: TGTGCCAGCAGCTTAGGGGGAGTCAGCACTGAAGCTTTCTTT. As protein: CASSLGGVSTEAFF.

The chain combines TRBV25-1 with TRBJ2-3; 11 bases line up with TRBD2. The CDR3 extends over 16 amino acids. With 2 bases clipped from V and 4 bases from J, the junction kept 5 bases outside the gene matches. CDR1 MGHDK and CDR2 SYGVNS come from the germline V gene. The CDR3 loop reads CASSETLAGGADTQYF. In DNA, the CDR3 is TGTGCCAGCAGTGAAACCCTAGCGGGGGGTGCAGATACGCAGTATTTT.

In its sample, this clone was seen a few times. The chain carries TRBV29-1 and TRBJ1-5; TRBD1 might be the D (5 bases). The V end lost 6 bases, the J end lost 4 bases, and 10 bases lay between the germline ends. Germline assignment: CDR1 SQVTM and CDR2 ANQGSEA. This CDR3 contains 12 residues. The CDR3 bases are TGCAGCGTATCAGGGCCGAATCAGCCCCAGCATTTT. This translates into CSVSGPNQPQHF.

Only a few counts were recorded for this clone. The chain uses TRBV6-5 and TRBJ1-5, with D possibly being TRBD1 (5 bases). CDR1 is MNHEY, CDR2 SVGAGI, per germline. V was clipped by 6 bases and J by 3 bases, with 9 bases between them. This CDR3 region has 13 residues. The CDR3 region is CASRGGDNQPQHF. The CDR3 DNA is TGTGCCAGCAGGGGGGGGGACAATCAGCCCCAGCATTTT.

The rearrangement links TRBV6-1 to TRBJ2-7; D may be TRBD1 (6 bases). Germline V gene data show CDR1 as MNHNS and CDR2 as SASEGT. The CDR3 consists of 12 residues. V was cut by 6 bases and J by 2 bases, with 8 bases left in between. CDR3 in amino acids: CASSPGAYEQYF. As DNA, the CDR3 is TGTGCCAGCAGCCCAGGGGCCTACGAGCAGTACTTC.

The chain uses TRBV5-1 and TRBJ2-3; 13 positions agree with TRBD2. V lost 4 bases, J lost 2 bases, and 4 bases stayed unmatched. Germline V CDR1 and CDR2: SGHRS, YFSETQ. This CDR3 is 16 amino acids long. CDR3: CASSRTSGGATDTQYF. DNA for the CDR3: TGCGCCAGCAGCAGGACTAGCGGGGGCGCCACAGATACGCAGTATTTT.

The chain links TRBV7-2 to TRBJ1-2; TRBD1 matches at 8 bases. Germline V lookup: CDR1 SGHTA, CDR2 FQGNSA. This CDR3 contains 13 residues. The V gene end was trimmed by 5 bases and the J gene end by 7 bases; junction bases not matched to a gene: 6. This CDR3 is CASSAGQGLGYTF. Here the CDR3 DNA reads TGTGCCAGCAGCGCCGGACAGGGTCTTGGCTACACCTTC.

Many counts were recorded for this clone. J is TRBJ2-5 and V is TRBV14; D is ambiguous. The CDR3 totals 11 residues. V was cut by 6 bases and J by 5 bases, with 7 bases left in between. Germline-derived CDR1 and CDR2 are SGHDN and FVKESK. In DNA, the CDR3 is TGTGCCAGCAGTCCCAGGGAGACCCAGTACTTC. Amino acids: CASSPRETQYF.

The rearrangement joins TRBV25-1 to TRBJ2-5; 11 bases align to TRBD2. The ends lost 5 bases at V and 1 base at J; junction bases unmatched: 3. Germline CDR1 is MGHDK and CDR2 is SYGVNS. The CDR3 consists of 15 residues. CDR3 DNA: TGTGCCAGCAGTCCTAGCGGGGGGTTCCAAGAGACCCAGTACTTC. Protein sequence: CASSPSGGFQETQYF.

This clone was seen only a few times. The chain couples TRBV10-3 to TRBJ1-4, with a weak D call TRBD1 (6 bases). The CDR3 covers 14 residues. CDR1 is ENHRY, CDR2 SYGVKD, per germline. Trimming took 4 bases from V and 5 from J, leaving 11 bases between them. CDR3 protein: CAISGVQGNEKLFF. As DNA, the CDR3 is TGTGCCATCAGTGGGGTCCAGGGGAATGAAAAACTGTTTTTT.